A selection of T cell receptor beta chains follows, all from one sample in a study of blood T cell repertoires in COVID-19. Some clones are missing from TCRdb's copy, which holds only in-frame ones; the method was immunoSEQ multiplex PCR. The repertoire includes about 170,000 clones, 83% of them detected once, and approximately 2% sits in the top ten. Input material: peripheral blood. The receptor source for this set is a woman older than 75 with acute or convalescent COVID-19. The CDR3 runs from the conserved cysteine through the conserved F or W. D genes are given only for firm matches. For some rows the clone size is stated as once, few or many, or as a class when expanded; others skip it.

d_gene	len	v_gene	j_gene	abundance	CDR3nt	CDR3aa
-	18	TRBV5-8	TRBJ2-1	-	TGTGCCAGCAGCTTGGAAATCCGCGACAGGAACTCCTACAATGAGCAGTTCTTC	CASSLEIRDRNSYNEQFF
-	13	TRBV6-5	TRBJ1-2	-	TGTGCCAGCAGTCCCGCAGGGGACTATGGCTACACCTTC	CASSPAGDYGYTF
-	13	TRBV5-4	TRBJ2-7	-	TGTGCCAGCAGCGCCTCGACAGGCTACGAGCAGTACTTC	CASSASTGYEQYF
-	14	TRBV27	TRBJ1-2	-	TGTGCCAGCAGTACTGACAGGACCCTACAGGGCTACACCTTC	CASSTDRTLQGYTF
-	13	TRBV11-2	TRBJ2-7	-	TGTGCCAGCAGCTTAGACTTTTCCTACGAGCAGTACTTC	CASSLDFSYEQYF
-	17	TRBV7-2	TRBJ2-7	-	TGTGCCAGCAGCCTTAGATTTGCAGGGGTAAGCTCCTACGAGCAGTACTTC	CASSLRFAGVSSYEQYF
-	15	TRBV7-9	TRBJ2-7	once	TGTGCCAGCAGCTCCGGGTTCACCATGACCTACGAGCAGTACTTC	CASSSGFTMTYEQYF
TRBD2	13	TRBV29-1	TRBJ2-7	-	TGCAGCGTTGAAGTTACTAGCGGGAGCGAGCAGTACTTC	CSVEVTSGSEQYF
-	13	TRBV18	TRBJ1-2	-	TGTGCCAGCTCACCTAGCGCGGGCTATGGCTACACCTTC	CASSPSAGYGYTF
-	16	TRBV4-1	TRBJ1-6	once	TGCGCCAGCAGCTTCTCCCAACTCGTCTATAATTCACCCCTCCACTTT	CASSFSQLVYNSPLHF
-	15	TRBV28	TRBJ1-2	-	TGTGCCAGCAGTTTAGATGCGCGTTCCTACTATGGCTACACCTTC	CASSLDARSYYGYTF
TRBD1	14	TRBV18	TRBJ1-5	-	TGTGCCAGCTCACCAACAGGGGAGAGTCAGCCCCAGCATTTT	CASSPTGESQPQHF
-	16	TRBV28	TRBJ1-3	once	TGTGCCAGCTTCCCCGGGGGTCCCCTCTCTGGAAACACCATATATTTT	CASFPGGPLSGNTIYF
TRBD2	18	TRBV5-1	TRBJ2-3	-	TGCGCCAGCAGCTTGGGACTAGCGGGTCGCAGATTCACAGATACGCAGTATTTT	CASSLGLAGRRFTDTQYF
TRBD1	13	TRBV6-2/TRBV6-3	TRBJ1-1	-	TGTGCCAGCAGTTGGGACAGGGACACTGAAGCTTTCTTT	CASSWDRDTEAFF
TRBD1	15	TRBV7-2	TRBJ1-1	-	TGTGCCAGCAGCTTATCTTCAGGGGGCTCCACTGAAGCTTTCTTT	CASSLSSGGSTEAFF
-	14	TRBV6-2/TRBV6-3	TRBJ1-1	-	TGTGCCAGCAGTTACCCAAATACAGGCACTGAAGCTTTCTTT	CASSYPNTGTEAFF
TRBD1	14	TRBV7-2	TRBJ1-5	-	TGTGCCAGCAGCTCCCAACAGGGGGATCAGCTCCAGCATTTT	CASSSQQGDQLQHF
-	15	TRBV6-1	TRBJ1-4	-	TGTGCCAGCAGTGAATTAAACACGGCTAGTGAAAAACTGTTTTTT	CASSELNTASEKLFF
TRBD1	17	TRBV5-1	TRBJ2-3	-	TGCGCCAGCAGCTTGGAGGGGGACAGGGGGCGCGCAGATACGCAGTATTTT	CASSLEGDRGRADTQYF